This TCR beta chain stems from a study of blood T cell repertoires in COVID-19. Study-wide background: Researchers got acute and convalescent COVID-19 samples from the United States, Italy and Spain. The analysed material was cDNA or gDNA that came from T cells, B-cell-depleted T cells, or PBMCs.

The ends were cut back, 6 bases at V and 11 bases at J, with 15 bases in the middle. The CDR3 is 12 residues long. The germline gives CDR1 SGHTA, CDR2 FQGTGA. The table came from immunoSEQ multiplex PCR; TCRdb's copy has only in-frame clones and leaves some out. The sample yields tens of thousands of clones, roughly 70% seen once. The V gene is TRBV7-3, the J gene TRBJ2-3, with a tentative D call TRBD1 (5 bases). The sequenced material came from peripheral blood. This receptor was taken from a woman aged 55-75 years in a cohort sampled during active or convalescent COVID-19. CDR3 DNA: TGTGCCAGCAGTTTTAACCAGGGAAAGCAGTATTTT. It codes for CASSFNQGKQYF.